This T cell receptor (beta chain) was identified during a study of patients and donors after allogeneic stem cell transplantation. Trimming removed 1 base from V and 4 bases from J; junction bases left unmatched: 3. This CDR3 is built from 15 residues. CDR1 MGHRA and CDR2 YSYEKL come from the germline V gene. In TCRdb, the RT-PCR reads were re-called with MiXCR into one record per CDR3 protein. The table lists roughly 960,000 distinct CDR3 sequences, about a sixth of them singletons. This TCR was sampled from a human donor who was either an allogeneic HSCT recipient or a stem cell or donor lymphocyte infusion donor (not recorded which). It is not recorded whose cells these are; they may come from a transplant donor. This chain connects TRBV4-1 to TRBJ2-2; TRBD1 agrees at 7 bases. The sequenced material came from blood, either unsorted or a sorted T cell fraction (not recorded which). The CDR3 loop is CASSQGDRVTGELFF. The DNA for the CDR3 is TGCGCCAGCAGCCAAGGCGACAGGGTCACCGGGGAGCTGTTTTTT.